The T cell receptor (beta chain) described here comes from a study of cytomegalovirus exposure and HLA in healthy donors. Study-wide points: Among TCR beta chains, those listed as cytomegalovirus-associated numbered around 160. Several of the most significant clusters appeared, in a later analysis, to be linked to common viral pathogens. Based on reports, TCR beta sequences accurately predicted HLA-A and HLA-B alleles for most subjects.

As to this clone: The antigen is unknown.

Both 60 Vbeta primers and 13 Jbeta primers went into the PCR. TCRdb's table, derived via immunoSEQ multiplex PCR, lists solely in-frame clones and lacks some. Among some 130,000 clones listed, around 75% were seen once. With 2 bases removed from V and 1 base from J, the gap between germline ends came to 9 bases. This CDR3 comprises 14 residues. Per the germline V gene, CDR1 is KGHSH and CDR2 is LQKENI. The sample comprised PBMCs. The TCR originated in a middle-aged man in good health and CMV-seronegative. The gene calls are TRBV18 and TRBJ2-7; D possibly corresponds to TRBD2 (6 bases). CDR3 amino acids: CASSPGGTSYEQYF. CDR3 nucleotide sequence: TGTGCCAGCTCACCAGGAGGGACGTCCTACGAGCAGTACTTC.